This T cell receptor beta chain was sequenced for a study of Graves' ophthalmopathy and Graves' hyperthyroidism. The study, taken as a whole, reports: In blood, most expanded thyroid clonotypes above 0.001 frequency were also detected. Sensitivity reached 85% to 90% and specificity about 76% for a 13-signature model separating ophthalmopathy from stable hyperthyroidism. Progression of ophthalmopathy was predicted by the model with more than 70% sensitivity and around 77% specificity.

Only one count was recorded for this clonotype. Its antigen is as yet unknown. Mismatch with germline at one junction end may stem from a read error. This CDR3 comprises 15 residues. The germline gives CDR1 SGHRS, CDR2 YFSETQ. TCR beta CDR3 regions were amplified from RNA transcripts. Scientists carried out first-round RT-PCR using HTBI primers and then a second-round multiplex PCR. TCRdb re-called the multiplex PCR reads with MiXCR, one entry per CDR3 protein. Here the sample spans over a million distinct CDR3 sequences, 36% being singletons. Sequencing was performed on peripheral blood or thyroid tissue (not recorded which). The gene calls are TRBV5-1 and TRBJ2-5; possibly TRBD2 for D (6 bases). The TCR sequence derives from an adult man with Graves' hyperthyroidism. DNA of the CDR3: TGTGCCAGCAGCGTTGGACGGGGGTTCTACGAGACCCAGTACTTC. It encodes CASSVGRGFYETQYF. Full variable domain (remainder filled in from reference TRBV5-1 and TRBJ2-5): KAGVTQTPRYLIKTRGQQVTLSCSPISGHRSVSWYQQTPGQGLQFLFEYFSETQRNKGNFPGRFSGRQFSNSRSEMNVSTLELGDSALYLCASSVGRGFYETQYFGPGTRLLVL.